What follows are 10 T cell receptor beta chains derived from one specimen sequenced in a study of blood T cell repertoires in COVID-19 (dated by TCRdb to 2020 to 2022). The library came from the immunoSEQ multiplex PCR assay. TCRdb stores this immuneACCESS table with in-frame sequences only. Part of the clones is absent; in the studies checked, under half of the shortfall reflects unresolved V genes, and no reason is known for the rest. Within this sample are about 200,000 clones, with roughly 90% of them counted one time only. Roughly 4% of the sample belongs to the ten largest clones. The sample consisted of PBMCs or T cells enriched from blood (not recorded which). These receptors were collected from a woman aged 30 to 39 who had been exposed to COVID-19.

The chain couples TRBV5-1 to TRBJ2-3; 7 bases match TRBD1. Trimming cost V 4 bases and J 2 bases; bases outside gene matches: 10. CDR3 length: 16 residues. From germline, CDR1 is SGHRS and CDR2 YFSETQ. Here the CDR3 reads CASSTSDREPTDTQYF. In DNA form, the CDR3 reads TGCGCCAGCAGCACGTCCGACAGGGAACCCACAGATACGCAGTATTTT.

This sequence joins TRBV11-2 and TRBJ2-3; a weak D match, TRBD2 (5 bases). This CDR3 has 12 residues. The ends were cut back, 2 bases at V and 8 bases at J, with 8 bases in the middle. Germline V gives CDR1 SGHAT, CDR2 FQNNGV. CDR3 sequence: CASSLTGGTQYF. CDR3 nucleotides: TGTGCCAGCAGCTTAACTGGAGGTACGCAGTATTTT.

In the case of this clone: At the DNA level, this CDR3 is encoded by other sequences in the same sample as well. The chain is built from TRBV18 and TRBJ2-3; 7 bases fit TRBD1. This CDR3 comprises 13 residues. The germline gives CDR1 KGHSH, CDR2 LQKENI. V lost 3 bases and J lost 4; bases outside the gene matches: 1. The CDR3 loop reads CASSPTGADTQYF. In DNA, the CDR3 is TGTGCCAGCTCACCTACAGGGGCAGATACGCAGTATTTT.

This sequence joins TRBV9 and TRBJ2-1; D is undetermined. Trimming took 3 bases from V and 10 from J, leaving 8 bases between them. In germline, CDR1 is SGDLS, CDR2 YYNGEE. The CDR3 has 11 amino acids. The CDR3 coding sequence is TGTGCCAGCAGCGGCCTAGGAGAGCAGTTCTTC. The encoded protein is CASSGLGEQFF. Full variable domain (rest looked up from reference TRBV9 and TRBJ2-1): DSGVTQTPKHLITATGQRVTLRCSPRSGDLSVYWYQQSLDQGLQFLIQYYNGEERAKGNILERFSAQQFPDLHSELNLSSLELGDSALYFCASSGLGEQFFGPGTRLTVL.

J is TRBJ1-4 and V is TRBV24-1; TRBD1 matches 8 bases. The CDR3 spans 15 residues. J lost 4 bases, V lost 3 bases, and 3 bases had no gene match. Germline values: CDR1 KGHDR, CDR2 SFDVKD. The CDR3 here is CATSDRTGGNEKLFF. The CDR3 coding sequence is TGTGCCACCAGTGATCGAACAGGGGGTAATGAAAAACTGTTTTTT.

V gene TRBV5-1 combines with J gene TRBJ2-2; D is ambiguous. The V gene lost 4 bases and the J gene lost 4 bases, with 14 bases spanning the gap. This CDR3 has 15 amino acids. Germline-derived CDR1 and CDR2 are SGHRS and YFSETQ. In DNA, the CDR3 is TGCGCCAGCAGCCCCACTCCTACCCCCACCGGGGAGCTGTTTTTT. Translation gives CASSPTPTPTGELFF.

The chain carries TRBV2 and TRBJ1-1, with TRBD1 as a possible D gene (5 bases). This CDR3 is 12 amino acids long. The V gene lost 10 bases and the J gene lost 3 bases, with 12 bases spanning the gap. Per germline, CDR1 SNHLY and CDR2 FYNNEI. For the CDR3, the DNA is TGTGCCAAAAGTGGGGGGGACACTGAAGCTTTCTTT. Translated: CAKSGGDTEAFF. The whole variable domain, filled in from reference TRBV2 and TRBJ1-1, reads EPEVTQTPSHQVTQMGQEVILRCVPISNHLYFYWYRQILGQKVEFLVSFYNNEISEKSEIFDDQFSVERPDGSNFTLKIRSTKLEDSAMYFCAKSGGDTEAFFGQGTRLTVV.

DNA of the CDR3: TGTGCCTGGAGGGGACAGGGGGCCACTGAAGCTTTCTTT. Protein: CAWRGQGATEAFF. V gene TRBV30 combines with J gene TRBJ1-1, with 12 positions matching TRBD1. This CDR3 has 13 residues. The junction had 0 bases not matched to a gene; V was cut back by 3 bases and J by 4 bases. Germline V gene lookup returns CDR1 GTSNPN and CDR2 SVGIG (reference sequence).

The chain joins TRBV4-2 to TRBJ1-3; D is uncertain. The CDR3 has 17 residues. Germline-derived CDR1 and CDR2 are LGHNA and YNFKEQ. The ends were cut back, 1 base at V and 2 bases at J, with 15 bases in the middle. The DNA of the CDR3 is TGTGCCAGCAGCCAAGTTCAGCGGGGATTCGCTGGAAACACCATATATTTT. Protein product: CASSQVQRGFAGNTIYF.

The rearrangement uses TRBV6-5 and TRBJ1-2; 7 nucleotides match TRBD1. The CDR3 has 14 amino acids. Germline values: CDR1 MNHEY, CDR2 SVGAGI. The J segment lost 6 bases and the V segment lost 5 bases, leaving 9 bases of the junction unmatched. CDR3 protein: CASSLQGSGDGYTF. Written as DNA, the CDR3 is TGTGCCAGCAGTCTACAGGGGAGTGGGGATGGCTACACCTTC.